This is a list of T cell receptor beta chains from one sample in a study of blood T cell repertoires in COVID-19. This table comes from immunoSEQ multiplex PCR, and its TCRdb copy is limited to in-frame clones, with some not included. The data show about 200,000 clones, with around 80% seen just once and about 15% held by the top ten. The sequenced sample was PBMCs or T cells enriched from blood (not recorded which). These receptors all come from a man in his forties or fifties who had recovered from COVID-19. Each CDR3 is given with its conserved first and last residue. The D gene is left open where the match is weak. A clone size is listed for some rows: how often the clone was seen (once, few, many), or a class if it is expanded.

j_call: TRBJ1-6
d_call: TRBD1
cdr3_length: 14
clone_size: .
v_call: TRBV29-1
cdr3_aa: CSVEVGQGGSPLHF
cdr3_nt: TGCAGCGTTGAAGTGGGACAGGGAGGTTCACCCCTCCACTTT

j_call: TRBJ2-3
d_call: TRBD2
cdr3_length: 16
clone_size: .
v_call: TRBV11-3
cdr3_aa: CASSKGTSGWTDTQYF
cdr3_nt: TGTGCCAGCAGCAAAGGGACTAGCGGGTGGACAGATACGCAGTATTTT

j_call: TRBJ2-1
d_call: .
cdr3_length: 13
clone_size: .
v_call: TRBV27
cdr3_aa: CASRFGSQNEQFF
cdr3_nt: TGTGCCAGCAGATTCGGGAGTCAAAATGAGCAGTTCTTC

j_call: TRBJ1-2
d_call: .
cdr3_length: 16
clone_size: .
v_call: TRBV11-1
cdr3_aa: CASSLAPWEGAGGYTF
cdr3_nt: TGTGCCAGCAGCTTAGCCCCTTGGGAAGGGGCTGGTGGCTACACCTTC

j_call: TRBJ1-6
d_call: TRBD1
cdr3_length: 13
clone_size: .
v_call: TRBV10-1
cdr3_aa: CASAAQGGSPLHF
cdr3_nt: TGCGCCAGCGCCGCACAGGGGGGTTCACCCCTCCACTTT

j_call: TRBJ1-5
d_call: .
cdr3_length: 12
clone_size: .
v_call: TRBV3-1/TRBV3-2
cdr3_aa: CASSVGDQPQHF
cdr3_nt: TGTGCCAGCAGCGTAGGGGATCAGCCCCAGCATTTT

j_call: TRBJ2-3
d_call: .
cdr3_length: 16
clone_size: .
v_call: TRBV18
cdr3_aa: CASSPLGGANTDTQYF
cdr3_nt: TGTGCCAGCTCACCACTAGGGGGGGCAAACACAGATACGCAGTATTTT

j_call: TRBJ2-1
d_call: TRBD1
cdr3_length: 13
clone_size: .
v_call: TRBV2
cdr3_aa: CASLTGGWGEQFF
cdr3_nt: TGTGCCAGCCTTACAGGGGGCTGGGGTGAGCAGTTCTTC

j_call: TRBJ2-1
d_call: .
cdr3_length: 15
clone_size: .
v_call: TRBV5-1
cdr3_aa: CASSVDTYSYNEQFF
cdr3_nt: TGCGCCAGCAGCGTTGACACGTACTCCTACAATGAGCAGTTCTTC

j_call: TRBJ2-7
d_call: TRBD1
cdr3_length: 12
clone_size: .
v_call: TRBV6-6
cdr3_aa: CASRDSSYEQYF
cdr3_nt: TGTGCCAGCCGGGACAGCTCCTACGAGCAGTACTTC

j_call: TRBJ2-3
d_call: .
cdr3_length: 13
clone_size: once
v_call: TRBV7-3
cdr3_aa: CASREGSADTQYF
cdr3_nt: TGTGCCAGCAGGGAAGGGAGCGCTGATACGCAGTATTTT

j_call: TRBJ2-7
d_call: TRBD2
cdr3_length: 15
clone_size: .
v_call: TRBV7-9
cdr3_aa: CASSLLAGGSYEQYF
cdr3_nt: TGTGCCAGCAGCTTACTAGCGGGGGGGTCCTACGAGCAGTACTTC

j_call: TRBJ1-1
d_call: .
cdr3_length: 14
clone_size: .
v_call: TRBV4-1
cdr3_aa: CASSLATVNTEAFF
cdr3_nt: TGCGCCAGCAGCCTCGCGACAGTCAACACTGAAGCTTTCTTT

j_call: TRBJ2-5
d_call: .
cdr3_length: 14
clone_size: .
v_call: TRBV24-1
cdr3_aa: CATSDPTVRETQYF
cdr3_nt: TGTGCCACCAGTGATCCAACGGTCCGGGAGACCCAGTACTTC

j_call: TRBJ1-6
d_call: .
cdr3_length: 14
clone_size: .
v_call: TRBV2
cdr3_aa: CASSSGTPNSPLHF
cdr3_nt: TGTGCCAGCAGTTCCGGGACACCTAATTCACCCCTCCACTTT

j_call: TRBJ1-2
d_call: .
cdr3_length: 14
clone_size: .
v_call: TRBV7-2
cdr3_aa: CASSLNQDPGGYTF
cdr3_nt: TGTGCCAGCAGCCTCAATCAGGATCCCGGTGGCTACACCTTC

j_call: TRBJ1-5
d_call: TRBD1
cdr3_length: 15
clone_size: .
v_call: TRBV5-5
cdr3_aa: CASSLRGQQNQPQHF
cdr3_nt: TGTGCCAGCAGCTTGAGGGGACAGCAAAATCAGCCCCAGCATTTT

j_call: TRBJ2-2
d_call: TRBD2
cdr3_length: 14
clone_size: few
v_call: TRBV27
cdr3_aa: CASKRGRNTGELFF
cdr3_nt: TGTGCCAGCAAGCGGGGGAGGAACACCGGGGAGCTGTTTTTT

j_call: TRBJ1-6
d_call: .
cdr3_length: 15
clone_size: .
v_call: TRBV7-2
cdr3_aa: CASSLDRQYNSPLHF
cdr3_nt: TGTGCCAGCAGCTTGGACCGACAGTATAATTCACCCCTCCACTTT

j_call: TRBJ2-2
d_call: .
cdr3_length: 14
clone_size: .
v_call: TRBV27
cdr3_aa: CAPGGMDNTGELFF
cdr3_nt: TGTGCCCCTGGAGGGATGGATAACACCGGGGAGCTGTTTTTT

j_call: TRBJ1-5
d_call: .
cdr3_length: 13
clone_size: once
v_call: TRBV5-1
cdr3_aa: CASSLDGGQPQHF
cdr3_nt: TGCGCCAGCAGCTTGGATGGTGGCCAGCCCCAGCATTTT

j_call: TRBJ1-1
d_call: .
cdr3_length: 14
clone_size: .
v_call: TRBV5-1
cdr3_aa: CASSLAREHTEAFF
cdr3_nt: TGCGCCAGCAGCTTGGCCAGGGAACACACTGAAGCTTTCTTT

j_call: TRBJ1-1
d_call: TRBD1
cdr3_length: 13
clone_size: .
v_call: TRBV11-3
cdr3_aa: CASSLQGGTEAFF
cdr3_nt: TGTGCCAGCAGCTTACAGGGGGGCACTGAAGCTTTCTTT

j_call: TRBJ1-4
d_call: .
cdr3_length: 13
clone_size: .
v_call: TRBV6-5
cdr3_aa: CASRSPRGLGLFF
cdr3_nt: TGTGCCAGCAGGTCCCCCCGGGGTTTGGGACTGTTTTTT

j_call: TRBJ1-1
d_call: .
cdr3_length: 16
clone_size: once
v_call: TRBV7-9
cdr3_aa: CASSIGIPGDNTEAFF
cdr3_nt: TGTGCCAGCAGCATTGGGATTCCGGGAGACAACACTGAAGCTTTCTTT

j_call: TRBJ1-2
d_call: .
cdr3_length: 16
clone_size: .
v_call: TRBV4-1
cdr3_aa: CASSQPTAGRGYGYTF
cdr3_nt: TGCGCCAGCAGCCAACCCACGGCGGGCAGGGGCTATGGCTACACCTTC

j_call: TRBJ2-6
d_call: .
cdr3_length: 17
clone_size: .
v_call: TRBV27
cdr3_aa: CASSLRKDSSGANVLTF
cdr3_nt: TGTGCCAGCAGTTTACGAAAGGACAGCTCTGGGGCCAACGTCCTGACTTTC

j_call: TRBJ2-7
d_call: TRBD2
cdr3_length: 14
clone_size: .
v_call: TRBV7-3
cdr3_aa: CASRPTGGTGEQYF
cdr3_nt: TGTGCCAGCAGACCCACGGGAGGGACGGGAGAGCAGTACTTC

j_call: TRBJ1-1
d_call: .
cdr3_length: 14
clone_size: few
v_call: TRBV5-4
cdr3_aa: CASSLRAGNTEAFF
cdr3_nt: TGTGCCAGCAGCTTGAGGGCGGGGAACACTGAAGCTTTCTTT

j_call: TRBJ1-4
d_call: .
cdr3_length: 15
clone_size: .
v_call: TRBV9
cdr3_aa: CASSGTGNRNEKLFF
cdr3_nt: TGTGCCAGCAGCGGCACAGGGAACAGAAATGAAAAACTGTTTTTT

j_call: TRBJ2-3
d_call: TRBD2
cdr3_length: 16
clone_size: .
v_call: TRBV6-5
cdr3_aa: CASSYPLAGGRNTQYF
cdr3_nt: TGTGCCAGCAGTTACCCATTAGCGGGAGGAAGGAATACGCAGTATTTT

j_call: TRBJ2-3
d_call: .
cdr3_length: 17
clone_size: once
v_call: TRBV11-2
cdr3_aa: CASSFRDTRPSTDTQYF
cdr3_nt: TGTGCCAGCAGCTTCCGGGACACCAGACCCAGCACAGATACGCAGTATTTT

j_call: TRBJ1-1
d_call: .
cdr3_length: 12
clone_size: .
v_call: TRBV12-3/TRBV12-4
cdr3_aa: CASTKEVGRAFF
cdr3_nt: TGTGCCAGCACCAAGGAGGTAGGGCGAGCTTTCTTT

j_call: TRBJ2-6
d_call: .
cdr3_length: 13
clone_size: .
v_call: TRBV28
cdr3_aa: CASSLSAANVLTF
cdr3_nt: TGTGCCAGCAGTCTCAGTGCAGCCAACGTCCTGACTTTC

j_call: TRBJ1-5
d_call: .
cdr3_length: 14
clone_size: .
v_call: TRBV3-1/TRBV3-2
cdr3_aa: CASSPLQGNQPQHF
cdr3_nt: TGTGCCAGCAGCCCATTACAGGGAAATCAGCCCCAGCATTTT

j_call: TRBJ2-1
d_call: .
cdr3_length: 15
clone_size: .
v_call: TRBV11-1
cdr3_aa: CASSPGVYSYNEQFF
cdr3_nt: TGTGCCAGCAGCCCCGGGGTCTACTCCTACAATGAGCAGTTCTTC

j_call: TRBJ1-6
d_call: .
cdr3_length: 13
clone_size: few
v_call: TRBV7-3
cdr3_aa: CASSLQESSPLHF
cdr3_nt: TGTGCCAGCAGCTTACAGGAATCATCACCCCTCCACTTT

j_call: TRBJ2-1
d_call: .
cdr3_length: 14
clone_size: .
v_call: TRBV6-4
cdr3_aa: CASSARGSYNEQFF
cdr3_nt: TGTGCCAGCAGTGCCAGGGGTTCCTACAATGAGCAGTTCTTC

j_call: TRBJ1-2
d_call: TRBD1
cdr3_length: 16
clone_size: .
v_call: TRBV7-8
cdr3_aa: CASSPSPGQAAYGYTF
cdr3_nt: TGTGCCAGCAGCCCAAGCCCGGGACAGGCCGCTTATGGCTACACCTTC

j_call: TRBJ2-2
d_call: .
cdr3_length: 14
clone_size: few
v_call: TRBV5-4
cdr3_aa: CASRRNRNTGELFF
cdr3_nt: TGTGCCTCCAGACGGAACAGGAACACCGGGGAGCTGTTTTTT

j_call: TRBJ1-6
d_call: .
cdr3_length: 13
clone_size: .
v_call: TRBV2
cdr3_aa: CASTAGEGAPLHF
cdr3_nt: TGTGCCAGCACGGCAGGGGAGGGGGCACCCCTCCACTTT

j_call: TRBJ2-7
d_call: .
cdr3_length: 16
clone_size: .
v_call: TRBV24-1
cdr3_aa: CATSDSRAGNDYEQYF
cdr3_nt: TGTGCCACCAGTGATTCCCGTGCGGGAAATGACTACGAGCAGTACTTC

j_call: TRBJ2-1
d_call: .
cdr3_length: 14
clone_size: .
v_call: TRBV6-5
cdr3_aa: CASRERTTYNEQFF
cdr3_nt: TGTGCCAGCAGGGAGCGGACCACCTACAATGAGCAGTTCTTC

j_call: TRBJ2-7
d_call: TRBD2
cdr3_length: 13
clone_size: .
v_call: TRBV2
cdr3_aa: CASSELAAYEQYF
cdr3_nt: TGTGCCAGCAGTGAACTAGCGGCCTACGAGCAGTACTTC

j_call: TRBJ1-5
d_call: TRBD1
cdr3_length: 16
clone_size: .
v_call: TRBV3-1/TRBV3-2
cdr3_aa: CASSHNRDRGFQPQHF
cdr3_nt: TGTGCCAGCAGCCACAACCGGGACAGGGGCTTTCAGCCCCAGCATTTT

j_call: TRBJ1-3
d_call: .
cdr3_length: 15
clone_size: .
v_call: TRBV28
cdr3_aa: CASSLSRTVRNTIYF
cdr3_nt: TGTGCCAGCAGTTTATCTCGGACAGTCAGAAACACCATATATTTT

j_call: TRBJ1-6
d_call: .
cdr3_length: 15
clone_size: .
v_call: TRBV18
cdr3_aa: CASSPLEGLGSPLHF
cdr3_nt: TGTGCCAGCTCACCATTGGAGGGACTGGGCTCACCCCTCCACTTT

j_call: TRBJ1-3
d_call: .
cdr3_length: 12
clone_size: .
v_call: TRBV28
cdr3_aa: CASLTFGNTIYF
cdr3_nt: TGTGCCAGCCTAACCTTTGGAAACACCATATATTTT